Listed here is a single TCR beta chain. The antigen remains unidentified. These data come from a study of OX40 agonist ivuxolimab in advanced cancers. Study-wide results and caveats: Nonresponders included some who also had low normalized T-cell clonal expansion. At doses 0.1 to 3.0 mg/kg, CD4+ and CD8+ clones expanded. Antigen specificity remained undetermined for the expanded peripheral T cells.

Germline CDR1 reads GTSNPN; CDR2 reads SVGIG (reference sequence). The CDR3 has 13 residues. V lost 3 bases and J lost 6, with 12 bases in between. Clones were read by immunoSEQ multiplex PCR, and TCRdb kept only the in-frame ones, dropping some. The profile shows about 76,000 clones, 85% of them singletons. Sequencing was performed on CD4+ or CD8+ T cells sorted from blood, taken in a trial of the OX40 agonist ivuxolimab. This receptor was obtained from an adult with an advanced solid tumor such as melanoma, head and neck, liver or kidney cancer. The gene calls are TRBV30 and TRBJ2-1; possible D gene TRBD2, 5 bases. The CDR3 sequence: CAWSDYVVNEQFF. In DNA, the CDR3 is TGTGCCTGGAGCGACTACGTAGTCAATGAGCAGTTCTTC.